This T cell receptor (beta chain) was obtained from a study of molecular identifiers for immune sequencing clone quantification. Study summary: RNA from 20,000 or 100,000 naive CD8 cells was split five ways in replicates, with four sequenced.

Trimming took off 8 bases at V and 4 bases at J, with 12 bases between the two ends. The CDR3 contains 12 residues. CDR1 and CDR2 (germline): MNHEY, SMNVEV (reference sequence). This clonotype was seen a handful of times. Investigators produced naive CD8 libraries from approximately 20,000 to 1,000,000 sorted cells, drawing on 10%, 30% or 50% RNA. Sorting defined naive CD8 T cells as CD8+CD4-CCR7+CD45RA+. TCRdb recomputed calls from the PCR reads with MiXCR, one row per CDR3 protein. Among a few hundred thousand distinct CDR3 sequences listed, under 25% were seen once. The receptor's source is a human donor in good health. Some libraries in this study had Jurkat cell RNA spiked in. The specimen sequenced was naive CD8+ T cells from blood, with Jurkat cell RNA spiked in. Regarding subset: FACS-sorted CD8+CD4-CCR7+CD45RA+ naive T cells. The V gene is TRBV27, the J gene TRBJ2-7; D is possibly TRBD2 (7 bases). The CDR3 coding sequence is TGTGCCAGCGGGGGGGCCTTGTACGAGCAGTACTTC. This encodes CASGGALYEQYF.